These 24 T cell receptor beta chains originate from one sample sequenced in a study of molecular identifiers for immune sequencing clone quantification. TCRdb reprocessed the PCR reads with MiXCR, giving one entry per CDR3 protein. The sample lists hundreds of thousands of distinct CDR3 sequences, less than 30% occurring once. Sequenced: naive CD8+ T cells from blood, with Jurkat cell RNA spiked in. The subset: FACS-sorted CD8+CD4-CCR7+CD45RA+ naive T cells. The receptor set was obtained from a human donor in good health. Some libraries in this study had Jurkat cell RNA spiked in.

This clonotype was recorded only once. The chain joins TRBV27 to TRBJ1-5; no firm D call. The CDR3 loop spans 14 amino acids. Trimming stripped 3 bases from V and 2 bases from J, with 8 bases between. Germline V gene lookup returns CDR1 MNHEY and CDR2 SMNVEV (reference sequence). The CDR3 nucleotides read TGTGCCAGCAGTTTCAATGGAGGCAATCAGCCCCAGCATTTT. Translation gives CASSFNGGNQPQHF.

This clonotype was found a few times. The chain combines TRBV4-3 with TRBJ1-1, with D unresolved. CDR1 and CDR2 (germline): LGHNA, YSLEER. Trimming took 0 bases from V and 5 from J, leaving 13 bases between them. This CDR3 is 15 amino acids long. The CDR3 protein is CASSQDSGGETEAFF. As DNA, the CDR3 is TGCGCCAGCAGCCAAGATTCGGGCGGAGAGACTGAAGCTTTCTTT.

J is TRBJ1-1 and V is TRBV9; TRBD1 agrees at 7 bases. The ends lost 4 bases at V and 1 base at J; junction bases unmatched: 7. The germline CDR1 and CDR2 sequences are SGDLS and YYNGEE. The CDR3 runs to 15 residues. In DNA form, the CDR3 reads TGTGCCAGCAGCCCAGGGGGACGGTGGAACACTGAAGCTTTCTTT. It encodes CASSPGGRWNTEAFF.

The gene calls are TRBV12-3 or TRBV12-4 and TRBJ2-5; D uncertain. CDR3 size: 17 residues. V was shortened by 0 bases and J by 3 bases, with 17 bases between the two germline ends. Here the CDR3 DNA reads TGTGCCAGCAGTTTAGCGCCCCGGCAGGTACCGAAAGAGACCCAGTACTTC. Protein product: CASSLAPRQVPKETQYF.

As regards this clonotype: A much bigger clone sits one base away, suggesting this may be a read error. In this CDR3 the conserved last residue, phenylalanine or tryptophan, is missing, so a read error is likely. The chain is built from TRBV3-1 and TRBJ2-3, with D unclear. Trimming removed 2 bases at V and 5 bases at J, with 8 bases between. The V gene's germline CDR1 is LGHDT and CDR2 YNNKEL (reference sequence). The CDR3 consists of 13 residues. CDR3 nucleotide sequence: TGTGCCAGCAGCCAACCCCCCGAAGATACGCAGTATCTT. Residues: CASSQPPEDTQYL.

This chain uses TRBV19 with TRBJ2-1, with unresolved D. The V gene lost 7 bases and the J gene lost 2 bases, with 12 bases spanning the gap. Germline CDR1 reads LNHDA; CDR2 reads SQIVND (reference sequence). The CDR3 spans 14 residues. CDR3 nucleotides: TGTGCCAGTACCCATGGGTTGCCCTACAATGAGCAGTTCTTC. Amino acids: CASTHGLPYNEQFF.

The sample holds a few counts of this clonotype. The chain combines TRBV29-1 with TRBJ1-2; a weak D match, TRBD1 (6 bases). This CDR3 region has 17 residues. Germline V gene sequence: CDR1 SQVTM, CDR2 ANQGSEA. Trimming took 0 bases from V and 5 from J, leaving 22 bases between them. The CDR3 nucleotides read TGCAGCGTTGAAGATTGGGGACATCGAGGTGGGGAGTATGGCTACACCTTC. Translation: CSVEDWGHRGGEYGYTF.

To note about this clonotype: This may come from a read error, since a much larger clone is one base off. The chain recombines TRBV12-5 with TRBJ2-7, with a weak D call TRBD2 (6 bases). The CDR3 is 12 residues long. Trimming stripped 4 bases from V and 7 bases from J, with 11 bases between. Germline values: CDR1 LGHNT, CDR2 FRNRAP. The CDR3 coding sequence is TGTGCTAGTGGTTCTTGGGGGGTTGAGCAGTACTTC. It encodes CASGSWGVEQYF.

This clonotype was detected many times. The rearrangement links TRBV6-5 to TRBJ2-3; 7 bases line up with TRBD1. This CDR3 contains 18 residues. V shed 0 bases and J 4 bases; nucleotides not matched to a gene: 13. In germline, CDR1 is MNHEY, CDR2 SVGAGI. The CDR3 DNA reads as TGTGCCAGCAGTTACTCAGCCCACCGGGACAGTCGCCCAGATACGCAGTATTTT. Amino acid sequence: CASSYSAHRDSRPDTQYF.

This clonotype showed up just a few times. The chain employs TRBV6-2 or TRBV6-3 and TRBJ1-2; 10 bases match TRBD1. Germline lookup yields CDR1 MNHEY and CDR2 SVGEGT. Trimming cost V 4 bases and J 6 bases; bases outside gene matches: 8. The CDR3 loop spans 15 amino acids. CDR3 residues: CASSFGTGDVNGYTF. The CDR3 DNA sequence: TGTGCCAGCAGTTTCGGGACAGGGGATGTGAATGGCTACACCTTC.

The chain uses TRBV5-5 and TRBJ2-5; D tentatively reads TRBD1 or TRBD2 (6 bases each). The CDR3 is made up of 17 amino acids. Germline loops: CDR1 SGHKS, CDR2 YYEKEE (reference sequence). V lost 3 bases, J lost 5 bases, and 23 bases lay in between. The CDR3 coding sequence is TGTGCCAGCAGCTGGGGGGCGGCCCTCGGTTTTGCGGAGACCCAGTACTTC. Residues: CASSWGAALGFAETQYF.

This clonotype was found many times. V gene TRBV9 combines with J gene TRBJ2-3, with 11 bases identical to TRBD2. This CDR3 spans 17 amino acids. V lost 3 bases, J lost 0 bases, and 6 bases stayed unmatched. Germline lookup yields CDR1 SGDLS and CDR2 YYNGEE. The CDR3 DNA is TGTGCCAGCAGCGAGGGGACTAGCGGCGCAAGCACAGATACGCAGTATTTT. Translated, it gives CASSEGTSGASTDTQYF.

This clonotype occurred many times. The CDR3 DNA sequence: TGTGCCAGCAGTCCCAGGACACTATCGAACACCGGGGAGCTGTTTTTT. Amino acids: CASSPRTLSNTGELFF. This sequence joins TRBV2 and TRBJ2-2, with D tentatively TRBD1 (5 bases). CDR1 SNHLY and CDR2 FYNNEI come from the germline V gene. There are 16 residues in the CDR3. Trimming removed 5 bases from V and 0 bases from J, with 13 bases in between.

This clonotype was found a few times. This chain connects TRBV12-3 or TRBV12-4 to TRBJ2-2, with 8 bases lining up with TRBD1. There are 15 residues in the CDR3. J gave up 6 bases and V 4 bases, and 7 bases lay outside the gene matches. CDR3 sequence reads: CASSSWTGLAGELFF. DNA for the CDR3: TGTGCCAGCAGTTCCTGGACAGGGCTCGCCGGGGAGCTGTTTTTT.

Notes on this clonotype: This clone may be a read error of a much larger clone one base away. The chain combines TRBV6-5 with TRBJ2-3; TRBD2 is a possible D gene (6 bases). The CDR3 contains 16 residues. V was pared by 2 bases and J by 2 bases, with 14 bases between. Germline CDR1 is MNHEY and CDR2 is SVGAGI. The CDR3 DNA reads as TGTGCCAGCAGTTACGGGACTTGCGGAACCACAGATACGCAGTATTTT. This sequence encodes CASSYGTCGTTDTQYF.

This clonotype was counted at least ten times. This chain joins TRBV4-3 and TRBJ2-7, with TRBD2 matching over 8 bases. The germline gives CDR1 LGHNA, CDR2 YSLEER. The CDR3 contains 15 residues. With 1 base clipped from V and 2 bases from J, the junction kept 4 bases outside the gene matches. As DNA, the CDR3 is TGCGCCAGCAGCCAAGCGGCGGGAGGTACCTACGAGCAGTACTTC. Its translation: CASSQAAGGTYEQYF.

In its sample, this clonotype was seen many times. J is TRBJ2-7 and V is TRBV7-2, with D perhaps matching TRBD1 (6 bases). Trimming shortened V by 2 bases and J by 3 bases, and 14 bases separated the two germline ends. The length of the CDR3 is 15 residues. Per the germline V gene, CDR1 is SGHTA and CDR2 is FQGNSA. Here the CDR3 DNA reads TGTGCCAGCAGCTTAAGGGACACCGTCTTCTACGAGCAGTACTTC. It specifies CASSLRDTVFYEQYF. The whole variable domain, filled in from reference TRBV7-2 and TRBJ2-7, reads GAGVSQSPSNKVTEKGKDVELRCDPISGHTALYWYRQSLGQGLEFLIYFQGNSAPDKSGLPSDRFSAERTGGSVSTLTIQRTQQEDSAVYLCASSLRDTVFYEQYFGPGTRLTVT.

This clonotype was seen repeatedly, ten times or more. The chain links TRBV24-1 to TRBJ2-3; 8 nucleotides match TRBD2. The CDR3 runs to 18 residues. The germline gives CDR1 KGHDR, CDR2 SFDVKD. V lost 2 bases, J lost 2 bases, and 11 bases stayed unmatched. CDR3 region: CATSDSQEAGGPTDTQYF. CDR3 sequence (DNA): TGTGCCACCAGTGATTCCCAGGAGGCGGGAGGACCCACAGATACGCAGTATTTT.

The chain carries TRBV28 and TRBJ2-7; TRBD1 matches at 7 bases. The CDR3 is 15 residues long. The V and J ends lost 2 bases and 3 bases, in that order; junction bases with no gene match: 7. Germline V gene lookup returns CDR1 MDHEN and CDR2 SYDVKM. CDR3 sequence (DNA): TGTGCCAGCAGTTTAAGAGGGGGCAGGGGCTACGAGCAGTACTTC. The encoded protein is CASSLRGGRGYEQYF.

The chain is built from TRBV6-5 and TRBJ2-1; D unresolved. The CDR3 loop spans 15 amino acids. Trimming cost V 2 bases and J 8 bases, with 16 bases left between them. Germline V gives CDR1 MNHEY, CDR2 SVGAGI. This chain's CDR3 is CASSYNHGPHDEQFF. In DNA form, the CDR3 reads TGTGCCAGCAGTTACAATCATGGCCCCCACGATGAGCAGTTCTTC.

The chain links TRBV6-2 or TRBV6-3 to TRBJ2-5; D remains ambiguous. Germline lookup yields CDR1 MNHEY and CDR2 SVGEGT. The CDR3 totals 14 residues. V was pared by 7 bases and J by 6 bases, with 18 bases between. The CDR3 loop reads CASTPSVSWKTQYF. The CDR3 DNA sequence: TGTGCCAGCACCCCCTCGGTGAGTTGGAAGACCCAGTACTTC.

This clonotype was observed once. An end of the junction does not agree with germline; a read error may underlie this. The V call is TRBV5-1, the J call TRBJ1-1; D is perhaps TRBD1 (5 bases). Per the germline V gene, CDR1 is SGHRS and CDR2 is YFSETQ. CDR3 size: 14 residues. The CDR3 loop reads CASSLVYGDAEALF. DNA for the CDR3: TGCGCCAGCAGCTTGGTGTATGGGGACGCTGAAGCTCTCTTT.

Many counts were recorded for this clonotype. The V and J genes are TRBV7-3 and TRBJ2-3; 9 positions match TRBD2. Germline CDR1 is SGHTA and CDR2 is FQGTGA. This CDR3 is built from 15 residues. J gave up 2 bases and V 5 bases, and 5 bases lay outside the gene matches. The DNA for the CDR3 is TGTGCCAGCAGCCCGACTAGCGGCTACACAGATACGCAGTATTTT. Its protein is CASSPTSGYTDTQYF.

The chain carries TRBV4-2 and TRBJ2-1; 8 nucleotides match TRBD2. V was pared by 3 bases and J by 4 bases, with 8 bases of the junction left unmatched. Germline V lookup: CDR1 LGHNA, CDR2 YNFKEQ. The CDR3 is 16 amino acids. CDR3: CASSQETGTSYNEQFF. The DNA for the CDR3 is TGTGCCAGCAGCCAGGAAACCGGGACTAGTTACAATGAGCAGTTCTTC.